The sequence of this T cell receptor beta chain was determined in a study of PD-L1 blockade in urothelial cancer. Background on the study: Prior exposure to chemotherapy in patients amounted to 0 to 3 regimens received. Blood gave a median approximately 140,000 T cells.

Time point specified: peripheral blood 6 weeks after treatment start. Using immunoSEQ multiplex PCR, the repertoire was profiled, and TCRdb retains in-frame clones only, with some absent. The sample lists fewer than 90,000 clones, approximately 90% occurring once. J was trimmed by 0 bases and V by 1 base; bases with no gene match: 7. Germline values: CDR1 SGHTA, CDR2 FQGNSA. The CDR3 has 18 amino acids. This receptor was obtained from a woman aged 80 or over with urothelial cancer. This specimen was PBMCs, taken around atezolizumab (anti-PD-L1) treatment. The chain uses TRBV7-2 and TRBJ1-5; 9 bases fit TRBD1. The CDR3 nucleotides read TGTGCCAGCAGCTTAGGTGGACAGGGGCGGTATAGCAATCAGCCCCAGCATTTT. It yields the protein CASSLGGQGRYSNQPQHF.